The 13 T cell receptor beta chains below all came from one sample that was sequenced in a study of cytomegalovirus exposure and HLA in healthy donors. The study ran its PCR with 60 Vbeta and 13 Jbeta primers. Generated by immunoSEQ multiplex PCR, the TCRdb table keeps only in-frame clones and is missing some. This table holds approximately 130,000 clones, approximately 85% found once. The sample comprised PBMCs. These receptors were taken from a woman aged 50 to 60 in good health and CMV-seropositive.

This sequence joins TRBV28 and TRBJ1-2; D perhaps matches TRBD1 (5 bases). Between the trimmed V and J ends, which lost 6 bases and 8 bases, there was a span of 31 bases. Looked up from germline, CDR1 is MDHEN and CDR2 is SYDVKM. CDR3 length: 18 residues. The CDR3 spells CASRGLGTGHQERTGYTF. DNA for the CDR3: TGTGCCAGCAGAGGCCTCGGAACAGGCCACCAGGAACGAACGGGCTACACCTTC.

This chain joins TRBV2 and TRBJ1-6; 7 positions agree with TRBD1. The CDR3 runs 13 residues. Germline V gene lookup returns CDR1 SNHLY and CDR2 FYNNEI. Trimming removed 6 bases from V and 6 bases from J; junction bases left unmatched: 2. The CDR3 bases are TGTGCCAGCAGGGGACAGACTAATTCACCCCTCCACTTT. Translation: CASRGQTNSPLHF.

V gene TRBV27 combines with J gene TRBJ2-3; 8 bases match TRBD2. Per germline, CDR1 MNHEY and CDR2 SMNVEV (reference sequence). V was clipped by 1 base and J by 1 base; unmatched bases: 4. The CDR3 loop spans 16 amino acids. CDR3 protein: CASSLYLAGGTDTQYF. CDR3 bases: TGTGCCAGCAGTTTATACCTAGCGGGCGGCACAGATACGCAGTATTTT.

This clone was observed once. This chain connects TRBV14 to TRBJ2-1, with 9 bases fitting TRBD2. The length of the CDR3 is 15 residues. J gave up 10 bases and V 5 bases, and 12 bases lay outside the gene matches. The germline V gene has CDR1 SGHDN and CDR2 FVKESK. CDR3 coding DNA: TGTGCCAGCAGCGCCCAGCGGGGGGACTTAAACGAGCAGTTCTTC. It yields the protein CASSAQRGDLNEQFF.

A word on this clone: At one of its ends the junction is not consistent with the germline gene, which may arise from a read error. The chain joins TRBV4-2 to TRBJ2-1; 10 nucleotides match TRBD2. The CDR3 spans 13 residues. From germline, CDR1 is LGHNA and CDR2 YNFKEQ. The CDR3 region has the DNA TGTGCCAGCAGCCCCAGACTAGCGGGCAAATGTGTCTTC. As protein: CASSPRLAGKCVF.

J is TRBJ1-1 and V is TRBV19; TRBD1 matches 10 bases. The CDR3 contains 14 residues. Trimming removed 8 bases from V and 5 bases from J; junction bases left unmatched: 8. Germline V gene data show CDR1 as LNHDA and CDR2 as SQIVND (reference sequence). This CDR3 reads CASAVTGGRTEAFF. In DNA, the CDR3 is TGTGCCAGTGCTGTGACAGGGGGCAGGACTGAAGCTTTCTTT.

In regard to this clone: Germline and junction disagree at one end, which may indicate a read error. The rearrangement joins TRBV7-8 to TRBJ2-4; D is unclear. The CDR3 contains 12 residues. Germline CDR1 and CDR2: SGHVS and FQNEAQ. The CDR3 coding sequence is TGTGCCAGCAGCTTAGTCCTTAACAGTCAGTACTTC. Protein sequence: CASSLVLNSQYF.

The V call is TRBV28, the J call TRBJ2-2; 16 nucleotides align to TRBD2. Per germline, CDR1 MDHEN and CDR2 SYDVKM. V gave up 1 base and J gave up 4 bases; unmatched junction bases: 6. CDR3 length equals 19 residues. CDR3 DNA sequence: TGTGCCAGCAGTTTATTAGATGGGACTAGCGGGAGGGCCACCGGGGAGCTGTTTTTT. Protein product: CASSLLDGTSGRATGELFF.

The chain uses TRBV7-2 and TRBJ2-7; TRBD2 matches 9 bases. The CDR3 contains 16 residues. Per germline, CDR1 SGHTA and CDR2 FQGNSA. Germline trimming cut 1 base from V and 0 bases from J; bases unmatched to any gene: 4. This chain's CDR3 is CASSLDSGGSSYEQYF. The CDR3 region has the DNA TGTGCCAGCAGCTTAGACAGCGGGGGGAGCTCCTACGAGCAGTACTTC.

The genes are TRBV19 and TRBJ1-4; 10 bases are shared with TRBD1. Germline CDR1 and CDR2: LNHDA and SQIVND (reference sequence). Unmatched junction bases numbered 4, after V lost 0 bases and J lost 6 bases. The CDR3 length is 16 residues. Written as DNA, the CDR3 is TGTGCCAGTAGTATAGAACGACAGGGGGCTTATGAAAAACTGTTTTTT. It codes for CASSIERQGAYEKLFF. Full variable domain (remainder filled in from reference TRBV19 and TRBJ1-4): DGGITQSPKYLFRKEGQNVTLSCEQNLNHDAMYWYRQDPGQGLRLIYYSQIVNDFQKGDIAEGYSVSREKKESFPLTVTSAQKNPTAFYLCASSIERQGAYEKLFFGSGTQLSVL.

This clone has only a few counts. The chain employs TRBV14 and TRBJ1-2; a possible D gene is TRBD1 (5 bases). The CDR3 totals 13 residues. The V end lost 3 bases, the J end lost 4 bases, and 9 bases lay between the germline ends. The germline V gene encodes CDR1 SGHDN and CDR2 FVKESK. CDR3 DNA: TGTGCCAGCAGCCATCCCGGGGGCTATGGCTACACCTTC. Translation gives CASSHPGGYGYTF.

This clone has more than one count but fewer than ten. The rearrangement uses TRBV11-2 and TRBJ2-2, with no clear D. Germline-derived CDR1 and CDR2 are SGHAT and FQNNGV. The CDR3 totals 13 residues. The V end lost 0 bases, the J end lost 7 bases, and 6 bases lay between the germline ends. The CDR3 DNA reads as TGTGCCAGCAGCTTAGATCGAGACGGGGAGCTGTTTTTT. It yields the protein CASSLDRDGELFF.

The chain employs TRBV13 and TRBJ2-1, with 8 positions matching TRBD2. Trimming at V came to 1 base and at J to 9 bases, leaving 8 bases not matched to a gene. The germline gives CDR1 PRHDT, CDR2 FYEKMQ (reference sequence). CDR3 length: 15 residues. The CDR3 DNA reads TGTGCCAGCAGCTTAGTCGCGGGGGGCCTAGGTGAGCAGTTCTTC. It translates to CASSLVAGGLGEQFF. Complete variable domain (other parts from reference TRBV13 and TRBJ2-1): AAGVIQSPRHLIKEKRETATLKCYPIPRHDTVYWYQQGPGQDPQFLISFYEKMQSDKGSIPDRFSAQQFSDYHSELNMSSLELGDSALYFCASSLVAGGLGEQFFGPGTRLTVL.